This T cell receptor (beta chain) is from a study of CD8+CD57+ T cells in acquired aplastic anemia. For the study at large: Each DNA sample taken from sorted CD4+ and CD8+ cells came to about 3.4 ug on average. Average CD4+ read depth in healthy donors was about 9.8 million reads.

Study-wide points: Between patients and controls, about 30 CD8+ CDR3 sequences were found in common.

The CDR3 loop spans 12 amino acids. Trimming shortened V by 4 bases and J by 4 bases, and 8 bases separated the two germline ends. CDR1 and CDR2 (germline): SGHKS, YYEKEE (reference sequence). The use of genomic DNA as template underpinned the TCR beta VDJ and CDR3 profiling. TCRdb used MiXCR to reprocess the reads, holding one entry per CDR3 protein. The sample contains more than 100,000 distinct CDR3 sequences, about half of which appear only once. In the case of this clonotype: Its antigen is not known.

The sequence came from a human donor in good health, serving as a control. This chain connects TRBV5-5 to TRBJ2-5; D may be TRBD1 or TRBD2 (5 bases each). Sequenced input: sorted CD4+, CD8+, or CD8+CD57+ T cells (not recorded which) from PBMCs. This CDR3 is CASSGGGETQYF. CDR3 in DNA: TGTGCCAGCAGCGGTGGGGGAGAGACCCAGTACTTC.